One and the same sample provided the 17 T cell receptor beta chains below, sequenced in a study of vaccination effects on CD4 cells after COVID-19. After expansion with viral peptide pools in the ViraFEST assay, antigen-specific CD4+ T cells were sequenced. Following an approximately ten-day culture, CD4+ T cells were purified. None of these healthy vaccinees had been infected with SARS-CoV-2 before vaccination. Using immunoSEQ multiplex PCR, the repertoire was profiled, and TCRdb retains in-frame clones only, with some absent. The sample lists about 24,000 clones, around 70% occurring once. No antigens are known for them. The sample in question was CD4+ T cells from PBMCs cultured with SARS-CoV-2 spike peptides, obtained before COVID-19 vaccination. These receptors were collected from a human donor who received a COVID-19 vaccine.

A few counts support this clone. This chain connects TRBV6-5 to TRBJ2-7; D is undetermined. This CDR3 comprises 15 residues. CDR1 MNHEY and CDR2 SVGAGI come from the germline V gene. Trimming took off 0 bases at V and 0 bases at J, with 9 bases between the two ends. The chain's CDR3 is CASSYSFTSSYEQYF. As DNA, the CDR3 is TGTGCCAGCAGTTACTCGTTTACCAGCTCCTACGAGCAGTACTTC.

V usage is TRBV5-4 and J usage is TRBJ2-7; D call uncertain. This CDR3 has 13 amino acids. V was trimmed by 0 bases and J by 4 bases, leaving 8 bases between them. Germline CDR1 is SGHNT and CDR2 is YYREEE (reference sequence). CDR3 bases: TGTGCCAGCAGCTTGGAGGGAAAATACGAGCAGTACTTC. This codes for CASSLEGKYEQYF.

A few counts support this clone. The chain joins TRBV30 to TRBJ2-1; D is ambiguous. CDR1 is GTSNPN and CDR2 is SVGIG in the germline V gene (reference sequence). This CDR3 region has 14 residues. Trimming removed 8 bases from V and 0 bases from J, with 14 bases in between. The CDR3 sequence: CAISVPSSYNEQFF. Here the CDR3 DNA reads TGTGCCATCTCCGTCCCGAGCTCCTACAATGAGCAGTTCTTC.

CDR3 in DNA: TGTGCCAGCAGTTACATGTCAGGGGGTCAGCCCCAGCATTTT. As protein: CASSYMSGGQPQHF. The chain links TRBV6-5 to TRBJ1-5; 7 bases map to TRBD1. CDR1 and CDR2 (germline): MNHEY, SVGAGI. This CDR3 region has 14 residues. The V and J ends lost 2 bases and 6 bases, in that order; junction bases with no gene match: 4.

V is TRBV28 and J is TRBJ2-4; 10 positions agree with TRBD1. The CDR3 runs 17 residues. The trim removed 5 bases at V and 3 bases at J, leaving 10 bases unmatched. Germline CDR1 reads MDHEN; CDR2 reads SYDVKM. CDR3 DNA: TGTGCCAGCAGTCGGGACAGGGGTGTCGGGGGCAAAAACATTCAGTACTTC. This codes for CASSRDRGVGGKNIQYF. The whole variable domain, remainder taken from reference TRBV28 and TRBJ2-4, is DVKVTQSSRYLVKRTGEKVFLECVQDMDHENMFWYRQDPGLGLRLIYFSYDVKMKEKGDIPEGYSVSREKKERFSLILESASTNQTSMYLCASSRDRGVGGKNIQYFGAGTRLSVL.

The chain couples TRBV6-4 to TRBJ2-3; D might be TRBD1 (5 bases). CDR3 length equals 13 residues. V lost 0 bases and J 8 bases, leaving 9 bases between the germline ends. The germline CDR1 and CDR2 sequences are MRHNA and SNTAGT. CDR3 in amino acids: CASSDSGVGTQYF. The CDR3 region has the DNA TGTGCCAGCAGTGACTCAGGGGTCGGTACGCAGTATTTT.

This chain connects TRBV27 to TRBJ2-2; D may be TRBD1 or TRBD2 (5 bases each). Trimming cost V 5 bases and J 6 bases, with 22 bases left between them. This CDR3 is built from 17 residues. The germline CDR1 and CDR2 sequences are MNHEY and SMNVEV (reference sequence). The DNA of the CDR3 is TGTGCCAGCAGTCTTATTCGGGGCAGGGATCTTGCCGGGGAGCTGTTTTTT. It is translated as CASSLIRGRDLAGELFF.

The chain links TRBV19 to TRBJ1-5; D remains ambiguous. V gave up 2 bases and J gave up 4 bases, with 18 bases separating them. CDR3 size: 17 residues. Germline values: CDR1 LNHDA, CDR2 SQIVND (reference sequence). The CDR3 protein is CASSIPPTGRWNQPQHF. In DNA form, the CDR3 reads TGTGCCAGTAGTATACCCCCGACGGGAAGGTGGAATCAGCCCCAGCATTTT.

The rearrangement uses TRBV15 and TRBJ2-7, with D maybe TRBD2 (6 bases). This CDR3 is built from 15 residues. Germline loops: CDR1 LNHNV, CDR2 YYDKDF (reference sequence). Trimming stripped 1 base from V and 2 bases from J, with 12 bases between. The CDR3 nucleotides read TGTGCCACCAGCAGAGGGGGACTCGAAACCTACGAGCAGTACTTC. It yields the protein CATSRGGLETYEQYF.

This clone was detected a few times. This sequence joins TRBV4-1 and TRBJ1-5; D gene ambiguous. Germline V lookup: CDR1 MGHRA, CDR2 YSYEKL. V dropped 1 base and J dropped 3 bases, with 7 bases sitting between them. The CDR3 runs 14 residues. In DNA form, the CDR3 reads TGCGCCAGCAGCCAAGGAGGCTCCAATCAGCCCCAGCATTTT. It translates to CASSQGGSNQPQHF.

The CDR3, as DNA: TGTGCCAGCAGCTCAGCTCGGTCCTCGGAGCAGTACTTC. Encoded protein: CASSSARSSEQYF. V gene TRBV11-1 combines with J gene TRBJ2-7, with D hard to call. CDR3 size: 13 residues. Germline V CDR1 and CDR2: SGHAT, FQDESV (reference sequence). Trimming removed 4 bases at V and 7 bases at J, with 14 bases between.

This rearrangement joins TRBV24-1 to TRBJ2-3; 11 nucleotides match TRBD1. The CDR3 has 17 residues. With V trimmed by 4 bases and J by 1 base, 6 bases remained unmatched. Germline V gene lookup returns CDR1 KGHDR and CDR2 SFDVKD. The CDR3 DNA reads TGTGCCACCAGTGAGTCTGGACAGGGGGCAGGCACAGATACGCAGTATTTT. Translated: CATSESGQGAGTDTQYF.

This clone was seen a handful of times. The rearrangement links TRBV3-1 (or the pseudogene TRBV3-2) to TRBJ2-7, with D unclear. V lost 0 bases to trimming and J lost 2 bases, with 8 bases between them. CDR3 length: 14 residues. CDR1 is LGHDT, CDR2 YNNKEL, per germline (reference sequence). As DNA, the CDR3 is TGTGCCAGCAGCCAAGAAGGCGGTCCCTACGAGCAGTACTTC. This codes for CASSQEGGPYEQYF.

V is TRBV7-6 and J is TRBJ1-5; no definite D call. CDR1 SGHVS and CDR2 FNYEAQ come from the germline V gene. CDR3 length: 15 amino acids. V was trimmed by 1 base and J by 2 bases, leaving 9 bases between them. CDR3 sequence reads: CASSLGQSGNQPQHF. Here the CDR3 DNA reads TGTGCCAGCAGCTTAGGGCAGTCTGGCAATCAGCCCCAGCATTTT.

The gene calls are TRBV19 and TRBJ1-1; the D gene is possibly TRBD1 (6 bases). Trimming shortened V by 9 bases and J by 3 bases, and 11 bases separated the two germline ends. The CDR3 has 12 amino acids. Germline CDR1 and CDR2: LNHDA and SQIVND (reference sequence). The CDR3 sequence: CASKQGYTEAFF. The CDR3 DNA follows: TGTGCCAGCAAACAGGGTTACACTGAAGCTTTCTTT.

This chain links TRBV6-4 with TRBJ2-1; 8 bases agree with TRBD2. Germline V CDR1 and CDR2: MRHNA, SNTAGT. The CDR3 spans 15 residues. Unmatched junction bases numbered 6, after V lost 2 bases and J lost 6 bases. The CDR3 coding sequence is TGTGCCAGCAGTGACACCGGGGGGGGCAGCAATGAGCAGTTCTTC. Protein: CASSDTGGGSNEQFF.

The J gene is TRBJ2-7, the V gene TRBV19; perhaps TRBD1 as D (5 bases). The CDR3 covers 13 residues. CDR1 and CDR2 (germline): LNHDA, SQIVND (reference sequence). Trimming took 5 bases from V and 3 from J, leaving 11 bases between them. CDR3 sequence reads: CASSLRAGYEQYF. The DNA for the CDR3 is TGTGCCAGTAGTCTCAGGGCAGGCTACGAGCAGTACTTC.